This TCR beta chain comes out of a study of cytomegalovirus exposure and HLA in healthy donors. Overall study results and limits: Three CMV-associated chains were confirmed in vitro to be specific for CMV antigens. With DRB1 most and HLA-C fewest, TCR association rates differed between HLA loci in a later analysis. Most of the TCR beta V segments (in an earlier analysis) were productive either about 87% or about 30% of the time.

In this sample, this clone turned up a few times. Its target is not known. PCR involved 60 Vbeta and 13 Jbeta primers. In the original workflow: Later analysis identified approximately 80 million unique TCR beta chains, roughly 11 million shared. TCRdb's table, derived via immunoSEQ multiplex PCR, lists solely in-frame clones and lacks some. V, J and clone size are taken as reported in that table, and D and trimming were inferred from the DNA itself. The data contain over 80,000 clones, about four fifths of them singletons. This sequence originates from a female donor in good health and CMV-seropositive. Specimen: PBMCs.

DNA for the CDR3: TGCGCCAGCAGCTGGACAGGGGGCCTGAGCTCCTACGAGCAGTACTTC. As protein: CASSWTGGLSSYEQYF. The chain has TRBV5-1 and TRBJ2-7; 11 bases align to TRBD1. Germline trimming cut 3 bases from V and 0 bases from J; bases unmatched to any gene: 5. Germline V gene lookup returns CDR1 SGHRS and CDR2 YFSETQ. The CDR3 totals 16 residues.